The next 15 T cell receptor beta chains were all read from a single sample in a study of T cells in women clearing cervical HPV infection. Method: immunoSEQ multiplex PCR; TCRdb's copy keeps in-frame clones and lacks some. Here the sample table reports roughly 30,000 clones. The sample was blood buffy coat. The receptors stem from a woman aged 18-69 years with a cervical HPV16 infection that either progressed to CIN3+ or cleared (not recorded which).

The CDR3 sequence is CASSGHRGRGTEAFF. Incomplete CDR3 DNA: TGTGCCAGCAGCGGTCACAGGGGGCGCGGCACTGAA. The V call is TRBV7-2, the J call TRBJ1-1; the match to TRBD1 covers 9 bases. The read ends 3 residues before the CDR3 terminus; that terminus is restored from the germline J gene. CDR1 and CDR2 (germline): SGHTA, FQGNSA. This CDR3 comprises 15 residues. Losses at the gene ends were 5 bases for V and 4 bases for J; bases not matched to a gene: 8.

In the case of this clone: The CDR3 end falls 3 residues outside the read, so it is completed with the germline J gene. V is TRBV28 and J is TRBJ1-1, with D possibly being TRBD1 (6 bases). The CDR3 extends over 15 amino acids. Trimming pared 5 bases from V and 5 bases from J, leaving 18 bases between. CDR1 and CDR2 (germline): MDHEN, SYDVKM. The CDR3 DNA, read in part, is TGTGCCAGCAGTCACCAAACAGGGTTATGGACTGAA. Translation gives CASSHQTGLWTE. The whole CDR3 reads CASSHQTGLWTEAFF.

A remark on this clone: The read ends 3 residues shy of where the CDR3 ends; the end is completed using the germline J gene. This sequence joins TRBV9 and TRBJ2-1; 9 nucleotides agree with TRBD2. Germline CDR1 is SGDLS and CDR2 is YYNGEE. CDR3 length equals 15 residues. The ends lost 0 bases at V and 9 bases at J; junction bases unmatched: 7. CDR3 DNA, as far as it was read: TGTGCCAGCAGCGTAGAGGGCGGGAGGGCAGGTGAG. This sequence encodes CASSVEGGRAGE. The CDR3 in full is CASSVEGGRAGEQFF.

Turning to this clone: The sequenced fragment ends 3 residues before the CDR3 boundary, so the rest is inferred from the germline J gene. The chain employs TRBV10-3 and TRBJ2-3; no clear D gene. Germline CDR1 reads ENHRY; CDR2 reads SYGVKD. CDR3 length equals 13 residues. V was trimmed by 5 bases and J by 4 bases, leaving 10 bases between them. CDR3 residues: CAISRQDADTQYF. The DNA read from the CDR3 is TGTGCCATCAGTAGGCAGGATGCAGATACG.

About this clone itself: Sequencing ends 3 residues short of the CDR3 end; the germline J gene provides the rest. The rearrangement uses TRBV2 and TRBJ1-2; 8 positions match TRBD1. CDR1 is SNHLY, CDR2 FYNNEI, per germline. This CDR3 is built from 12 residues. The CDR3 reads CASLRQGNDYTF. Partial CDR3 DNA: TGTGCCAGCCTCAGACAGGGGAACGAC. The complete variable domain, with remaining parts taken from reference TRBV2 and TRBJ1-2, reads EPEVTQTPSHQVTQMGQEVILRCVPISNHLYFYWYRQILGQKVEFLVSFYNNEISEKSEIFDDQFSVERPDGSNFTLKIRSTKLEDSAMYFCASLRQGNDYTFGSGTRLTVV.

Note on this clone: The read finishes 3 residues shy of the CDR3 end, and the germline J gene is used to complete it. J is TRBJ2-1 and V is TRBV5-1; tentatively, D is TRBD2 (6 bases). CDR3 length: 14 residues. V was clipped by 3 bases and J by 6 bases, with 13 bases between them. CDR1 and CDR2 from the germline V gene are SGHRS and YFSETQ. The CDR3 here is CASSSTRQGNEQFF. Partial CDR3 DNA: TGCGCCAGCAGCTCGACTAGACAAGGCAATGAG.

A note on this clone: The CDR3 end falls 3 residues outside the read, so it is completed with the germline J gene. This chain connects TRBV9 to TRBJ2-7; 8 bases line up with TRBD1. Germline values: CDR1 SGDLS, CDR2 YYNGEE. This CDR3 contains 14 residues. V dropped 3 bases and J dropped 2; count of bases not matched to a gene: 4. The DNA read from the CDR3 is TGTGCCAGCAGCGGAGGGACAGGTCCCTACGAG. Amino acid sequence: CASSGGTGPYE. The CDR3, in full, reads CASSGGTGPYEQYF.

In regard to this clone: The CDR3 extends 3 residues past the end of the read, so its final part is completed from the germline J gene. The chain combines TRBV7-6 with TRBJ2-2; possibly TRBD1 or TRBD2 for D (5 bases each). The CDR3 totals 15 residues. The V and J ends lost 2 bases and 6 bases respectively, with 13 bases between them. Per germline, CDR1 SGHVS and CDR2 FNYEAQ. The covered CDR3 bases are TGTGCCAGCAGCTTAACCAGGGTGGAGGCCGGGGAG. Translating it yields CASSLTRVEAGE. In full, the CDR3 reads CASSLTRVEAGELFF.

As concerns this clone: Sequencing ends 3 residues short of the CDR3 end; the germline J gene provides the rest. The chain is built from TRBV19 and TRBJ1-5, with 9 bases matching TRBD1. After removal of 3 bases from V and 2 bases from J, the junction contained 2 bases not matched to a gene. Germline loops: CDR1 LNHDA, CDR2 SQIVND (reference sequence). CDR3 length equals 15 residues. The CDR3 loop is CASSMDRGGNQPQHF. CDR3 DNA, as far as it was read: TGTGCCAGTAGTATGGACAGGGGCGGCAATCAGCCC.

With regard to this clone: The read ends 3 residues early relative to the CDR3; the germline J gene fills the gap. The rearrangement links TRBV7-2 to TRBJ2-7; 7 bases match TRBD1. The CDR3 sequence is 14 residues long. Germline V gene data show CDR1 as SGHTA and CDR2 as FQGNSA. V dropped 4 bases and J dropped 1; count of bases not matched to a gene: 4. The covered CDR3 bases are TGTGCCAGCAGCTCGCCGGGACAGTCCTACGAG. Protein sequence: CASSSPGQSYE. The whole CDR3 sequence is CASSSPGQSYEQYF.

For this clone: The missing CDR3 end, 3 residues past where the read stops, is filled in from the germline J gene. The chain recombines TRBV5-3 with TRBJ1-4; maybe TRBD1 (5 bases). TRBV5-3 is given ORF status, its function remaining uncertain. The CDR3 is 15 residues long. V shed 4 bases and J shed 2 bases, with 12 bases lying between them. Partial CDR3 DNA: TGTGCCAGAAGCAATAAGGGGTTGACTAATGAAAAA. Protein: CARSNKGLTNEK. The whole CDR3 reads CARSNKGLTNEKLFF.

On this clone: Read data end 3 residues before the CDR3 end; the end is taken from the germline J gene. The chain recombines TRBV2 with TRBJ1-2; no clear D gene. There are 14 residues in the CDR3. CDR1 and CDR2 from the germline V gene are SNHLY and FYNNEI. V lost 0 bases, J lost 4 bases, and 9 bases lay in between. The CDR3 sequence is CASSEASGPYGYTF. Incomplete CDR3 DNA: TGTGCCAGCAGTGAAGCCTCAGGCCCCTATGGC.

The covered CDR3 bases are TGCAGTGCTATGGGAGGGACACACACCTACGAG. Translating gives CSAMGGTHTYE. The complete CDR3 sequence is CSAMGGTHTYEQYF. V usage is TRBV20-1 and J usage is TRBJ2-7; D is possibly TRBD2 (7 bases). Coverage ceases 3 residues before the CDR3 finishes, and the germline J gene fills in the end. The CDR3 is 14 amino acids. The V gene lost 4 bases and the J gene lost 2 bases, with 15 bases spanning the gap. Germline V lookup: CDR1 DFQATT, CDR2 SNEGSKA (reference sequence).

About this clone: The DNA ends 3 residues before the CDR3 does, and the rest of the CDR3 is filled in from the germline J gene. The V gene is TRBV2, the J gene TRBJ1-1, with a tentative D call TRBD1 (5 bases). The V gene lost 6 bases and the J gene lost 0 bases, with 11 bases spanning the gap. The germline V gene has CDR1 SNHLY and CDR2 FYNNEI. This CDR3 contains 14 residues. CDR3 sequence reads: CASRKEGMNTEAFF. The covered CDR3 bases are TGTGCCAGCAGGAAAGAGGGGATGAACACTGAA. Combining the CDR3 with reference TRBV2 and TRBJ1-1 gives the whole variable domain EPEVTQTPSHQVTQMGQEVILRCVPISNHLYFYWYRQILGQKVEFLVSFYNNEISEKSEIFDDQFSVERPDGSNFTLKIRSTKLEDSAMYFCASRKEGMNTEAFFGQGTRLTVV.

As regards this clone: The CDR3 end is not reached by the read, which stops 3 residues before it; the germline J gene fills it in. The gene calls are TRBV6-2 or TRBV6-3 and TRBJ2-2; D is uncertain. Germline V gene sequence: CDR1 MNHEY, CDR2 SVGEGT. V gave up 2 bases and J gave up 4 bases, with 14 bases separating them. The CDR3 has 16 amino acids. CDR3 bases read: TGTGCCAGCAGTTACCTTGGCCAGCGCGGCACCGGGGAG. Protein sequence: CASSYLGQRGTGE. The complete CDR3 protein is CASSYLGQRGTGELFF.